The clone carrying this T cell receptor beta chain appeared a single time. Its antigen is not identified. The entry originates in a study of T cell repertoires in cytomegalovirus infection. Study context: Public TCR beta signatures indicated both CMV infection and matching HLA type.

Study findings and constraints: Accumulated public TCR beta family frequency recognized individuals carrying CMV together with the relevant HLA.

The germline CDR1 and CDR2 sequences are MGHRA and YSYEKL. The CDR3 has 16 residues. V was pared by 4 bases and J by 1 base, with 14 bases between. TCRdb called the reads again in MiXCR, with one record for every CDR3 protein. The data show around 770,000 distinct CDR3 sequences, about 29% seen once. The material sequenced was cultured CD8+ T cells from PBMCs, taken from culture after CMV antigen stimulation. The chain is built from TRBV4-1 and TRBJ2-1, with D perhaps TRBD2 (6 bases). This receptor was taken from a human donor in good health (CMV status not recorded). Some clones in this sample may be carry-over from other donors' samples. CDR3 sequence: CASSPYHGGSYNEQFF. The DNA of the CDR3 is TGCGCCAGCAGCCCCTATCATGGGGGGTCCTACAATGAGCAGTTCTTC.